This T cell receptor beta chain was documented in a study of T cells expressing NK-cell markers. Findings and caveats of the study: Several donors showed dominant NKG2C+ clonotypes comprising roughly 1.0-7.5% of their CD8+ T cells.

The CDR3 extends over 16 amino acids. Germline V gives CDR1 SGDLS, CDR2 YYNGEE. In generating TCR beta cDNA, 5'RACE template switching with UMIs was used. From the 5' RACE reads, TCRdb lists one entry per CDR3 protein and no DNA. The clone table shows 130,000 to 150,000 distinct CDR3 sequences, with the ten largest holding roughly 12%. Comment on this clonotype: Antigen unknown.

What was sequenced was blood T cells: a sorted CD56 or NKG2C T cell subset, CD4+ or CD8+ T cells, or bulk PBMC T cells (not recorded which). The chain combines TRBV9 with TRBJ2-1; TCRdb proposes TRBD1, but this gene call is untestable without DNA. The sequence was collected from a man aged 18 to 35 in good health. CDR3 sequence: CASSVEWGTLGNEQFF.